This T cell receptor (beta chain) was sequenced during a study of metastatic and nonmetastatic thyroid tumors. Whole-study context: Repertoires were compared across blood and tumor or nodule tissue from malignant and benign thyroid patients. Overall study results and limits: When malignant thyroid tumors were compared with benign nodules, TCR beta diversity was reportedly significantly higher in the malignant tumors. This held in both blood and tumor samples.

Authors' data handling: A distant-metastasis classifier for papillary thyroid cancer was built using CDR3 differences across clinicopathological groups. TCRdb reprocessed the PCR reads via MiXCR. Clone size and V and J calls follow TCRdb, not the original study. The sample consists of around 5,400 clones, 33% of them appearing once. Ahead of thyroid surgery, no patient had received treatment of any kind. CDR1 is MGHRA, CDR2 YSYEKL, per germline. Ends included, the CDR3 has 15 residues. With respect to this clone: The antigen remains unidentified. Without the conserved terminal phenylalanine or tryptophan, this CDR3 likely stems from a read error. The DNA is omitted, as the CDR3 cannot be located on it reliably, and the CDR3 follows TCRdb's listing.

The TCR sequence derives from a female donor with papillary thyroid cancer or a benign thyroid nodule (not recorded which). Some clones in this sample may be carry-over from other donors' samples. The rearrangement joins TRBV4-1 to TRBJ2-5; the table gives TRBD1 as D, unverified against the DNA. Sample: adjacent normal tissue. CDR3 sequence reads: CARQLAGGRGQEAWL.